This T cell receptor (beta chain) was retrieved from a study of beta chain features in type 1 diabetes. Expressed TCRB transcripts were sequenced because the entire RNA isolate underwent reverse transcription. Assay: immunoSEQ multiplex PCR; the TCRdb copy retains only in-frame clones and omits some. The table shows some 330,000 clones, with over 10% occurring only once. This clone turned up a few times. Its matching antigen is unknown. The CDR3 contains 14 residues. V lost 3 bases to trimming and J lost 4 bases, with 13 bases between them. Looked up from germline, CDR1 is SGDLS and CDR2 is YYNGEE. Overall study results and limits: Whatever favoring of shorter templates PCR might show would apply equally to patients and controls. Sequencing the cDNA could make cells with high TCR expression show up more than they should. Moderate but significant shortening of TCRB CDR3s was recorded in all four CD4+ subsets from Type 1 diabetes patients. Naive, central memory and regulatory TCRB repertoires appeared more similar among patients than healthy donors.

The sequenced sample was naive CD4+ T cells from blood. The clonotype originates from a woman aged 18-29 years with type 1 diabetes. This chain connects TRBV9 to TRBJ1-2; D gene uncertain. The CDR3 bases are TGTGCCAGCAGCGCACCCGGTACCCTCTATGGCTACACCTTC. Translated: CASSAPGTLYGYTF.